The clone carrying this TCR beta chain is a singleton in its sample. No antigen is known for it. At one end the junction does not follow the germline gene, possibly because of a read error. A second about 7 to 11 cycle PCR used barcoded and J-beta primers. TCRdb independently ran MiXCR on the 5' RACE reads; one entry per CDR3 protein. The sample has approximately 2,000,000 distinct CDR3 sequences, about 39% seen once; the top ten hold roughly 23%. The data stem from a study of blood T cells in healthy people across ages. Study-wide results and caveats: The donors' CMV status was not determined, possibly confounding changes in expanded clonotypes.

Germline V gene sequence: CDR1 LNHDA, CDR2 SQIVND (reference sequence). The CDR3 covers 14 residues. Material: blood. The source of this sequence is a human donor in good health. V is TRBV19 and J is TRBJ2-7; D uncertain. The CDR3 loop is CAGSLVGTAYEQYF. CDR3 in DNA: TGTGCCGGTAGTCTTGTGGGTACAGCCTACGAGCAGTACTTC.